This TCR beta chain was captured by sequencing in a study of patients and donors after allogeneic stem cell transplantation. The CDR3 covers 14 residues. V lost 6 bases, J lost 1 base, and 13 bases lay in between. The V gene's germline CDR1 is SGHRS and CDR2 YFSETQ. In TCRdb, the RT-PCR reads were re-called with MiXCR into one record per CDR3 protein. The sample includes about a million distinct CDR3 sequences, approximately 18% of them seen just once. The TCR sequence derives from a human donor who was either an allogeneic HSCT recipient or a stem cell or donor lymphocyte infusion donor (not recorded which). It is not recorded whose cells these are; they may come from a transplant donor. The sample comprised blood, either unsorted or a sorted T cell fraction (not recorded which). V usage is TRBV5-1 and J usage is TRBJ1-1; tentative D call: TRBD1 (6 bases). Here the CDR3 reads CASNSRGGNTEAFF. The CDR3 DNA reads TGCGCCAGCAATTCGAGAGGGGGGAACACTGAAGCTTTCTTT.